This T cell receptor (beta chain) was identified during a study of breast tumors, draining lymph nodes, adjacent tissues. Study-level points and caveats: Tumor repertoires ranked between lymph nodes and nontumor tissue in diversity, with V and J gene preferences. Data only fit, rather than demonstrated, lymph node origin of most tumor T cells. Findings are consistent with lymph node origin and intratumoral expansion of most tumor T cells. Compared with basal-like, luminal-like tumors shared significantly more repertoire with nontumor tissue.

Germline CDR1 WSHSY, CDR2 SAAADI. The CDR3 is made up of 10 amino acids. V lost 7 bases and J 11 bases, leaving 11 bases between the germline ends. Axillary draining lymph nodes of breast cancer patients supplied the node samples. Regarding this clonotype: Its cognate antigen is unknown.

TCRdb passed the multiplex PCR reads through MiXCR, listing each CDR3 protein once. The top ten hold roughly 1.2% of the sample, which has around 300,000 distinct CDR3 sequences, over 25% seen once. The sequenced material came from axillary lymph node tissue. This chain links TRBV10-2 with TRBJ2-5, with D possibly called TRBD1 or TRBD2 (7 bases each). The sequence was obtained from a female donor with breast cancer. Some clones in this sample may be carry-over from other donors' samples. CDR3 in DNA: TGCGCCAGCACAGGGGGGGAGCAGTACTTC. Its protein product is CASTGGEQYF.